This section outlines one TCR beta chain sequence together with its context. Its target is not known. The authors divided CD4+ cells into CD45RA+ naive and CD45RA-negative memory subsets. This entry belongs to a study of shared clonotypes between healthy human individuals. Study-level background: CD4 naive cells filled three plates per donor, CD4 memory three, CD8 naive two and CD8 memory one.

Produced via immunoSEQ multiplex PCR; TCRdb's table is partial and in-frame only. The sample has millions of clones; roughly 93% are singletons. Broader study findings: Generation probability values for non-shared clonotypes were lower than those for clonotypes shared by all four donors. The study generally estimated greater richness for naive than memory subsets.

The sequence came from a man between 18 and 35 years old in good health. Some clones in this sample may be carry-over from other donors' samples. The material sequenced was naive CD4+ T cells from PBMCs. Regarding subset: CD45RA+ positively selected.

DNA for the CDR3: TGTGCCAGCGGGCTAGACCTGGGGAATGAGCAGTTCTTC. It translates to CASGLDLGNEQFF. This chain uses TRBV6-6 with TRBJ2-1; D is unresolved. This CDR3 region has 13 residues. CDR1 MNHNY and CDR2 SVGAGI come from the germline V gene (reference sequence). Trimming took off 8 bases at V and 7 bases at J, with 15 bases between the two ends.